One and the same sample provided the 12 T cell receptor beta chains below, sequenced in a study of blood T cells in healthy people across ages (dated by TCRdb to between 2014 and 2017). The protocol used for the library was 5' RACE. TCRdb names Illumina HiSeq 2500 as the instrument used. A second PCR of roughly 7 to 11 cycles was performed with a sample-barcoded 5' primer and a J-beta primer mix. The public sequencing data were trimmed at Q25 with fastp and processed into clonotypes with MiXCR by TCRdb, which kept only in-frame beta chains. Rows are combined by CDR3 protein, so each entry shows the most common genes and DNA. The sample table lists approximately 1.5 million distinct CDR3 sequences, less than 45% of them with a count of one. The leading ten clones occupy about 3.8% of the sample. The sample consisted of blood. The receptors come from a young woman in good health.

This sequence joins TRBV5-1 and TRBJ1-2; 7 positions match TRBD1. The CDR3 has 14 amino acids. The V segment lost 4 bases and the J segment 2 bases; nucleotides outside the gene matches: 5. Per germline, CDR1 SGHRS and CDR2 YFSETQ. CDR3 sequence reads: CASSRGTDNYGYTF. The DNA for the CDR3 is TGCGCCAGCAGCCGGGGGACAGACAACTATGGCTACACCTTC.

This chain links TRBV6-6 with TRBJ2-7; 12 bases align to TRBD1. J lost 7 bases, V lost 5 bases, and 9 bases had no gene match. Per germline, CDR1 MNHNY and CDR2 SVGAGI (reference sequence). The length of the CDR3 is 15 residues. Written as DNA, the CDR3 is TGTGCCAGCAGTACGCCGGGACAGGGGGCTCGTGAGCAGTACTTC. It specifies CASSTPGQGAREQYF.

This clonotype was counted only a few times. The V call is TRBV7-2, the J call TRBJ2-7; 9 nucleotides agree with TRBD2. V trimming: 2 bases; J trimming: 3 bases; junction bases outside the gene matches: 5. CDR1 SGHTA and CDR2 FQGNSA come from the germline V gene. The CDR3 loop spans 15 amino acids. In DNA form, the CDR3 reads TGTGCCAGCAGCTTATTTGCGGGGGGGAACTACGAGCAGTACTTC. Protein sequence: CASSLFAGGNYEQYF. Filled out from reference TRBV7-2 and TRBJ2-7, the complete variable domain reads GAGVSQSPSNKVTEKGKDVELRCDPISGHTALYWYRQSLGQGLEFLIYFQGNSAPDKSGLPSDRFSAERTGGSVSTLTIQRTQQEDSAVYLCASSLFAGGNYEQYFGPGTRLTVT.

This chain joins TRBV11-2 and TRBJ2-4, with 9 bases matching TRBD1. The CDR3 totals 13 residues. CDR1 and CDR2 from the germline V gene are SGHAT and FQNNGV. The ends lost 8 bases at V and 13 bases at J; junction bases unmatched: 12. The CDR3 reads CASRDRVRETQYF. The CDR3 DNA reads TGTGCCAGCCGGGACAGGGTACGAGAGACACAGTACTTC.

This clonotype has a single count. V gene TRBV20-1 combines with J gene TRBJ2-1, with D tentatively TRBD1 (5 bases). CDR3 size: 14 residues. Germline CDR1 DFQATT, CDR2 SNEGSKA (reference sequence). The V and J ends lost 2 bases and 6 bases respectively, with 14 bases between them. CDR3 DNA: TGCAGTGCTAGAACCGCGACAGTTTTCAATGAGCAGTTCTTC. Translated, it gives CSARTATVFNEQFF.

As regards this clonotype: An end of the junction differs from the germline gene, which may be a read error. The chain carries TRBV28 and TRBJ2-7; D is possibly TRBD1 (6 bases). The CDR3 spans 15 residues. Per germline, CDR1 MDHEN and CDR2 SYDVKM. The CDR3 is CASFHRSGDPYKQYF. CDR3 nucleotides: TGTGCCAGTTTTCACCGGTCAGGGGATCCCTACAAGCAGTACTTC.

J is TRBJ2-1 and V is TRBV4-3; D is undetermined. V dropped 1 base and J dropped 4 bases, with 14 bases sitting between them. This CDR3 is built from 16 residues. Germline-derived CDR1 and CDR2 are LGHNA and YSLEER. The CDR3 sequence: CASSQGPDLGYNEQFF. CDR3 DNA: TGCGCCAGCAGCCAAGGCCCCGACCTGGGTTACAATGAGCAGTTCTTC.

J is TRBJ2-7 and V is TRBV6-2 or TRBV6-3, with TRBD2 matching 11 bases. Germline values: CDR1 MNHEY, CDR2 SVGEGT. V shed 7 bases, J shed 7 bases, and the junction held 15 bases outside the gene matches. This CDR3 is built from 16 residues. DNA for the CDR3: TGTGCCAGCACATCCCAGGGACTAGCGGCCTACAATGAGCAGTACTTC. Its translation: CASTSQGLAAYNEQYF.

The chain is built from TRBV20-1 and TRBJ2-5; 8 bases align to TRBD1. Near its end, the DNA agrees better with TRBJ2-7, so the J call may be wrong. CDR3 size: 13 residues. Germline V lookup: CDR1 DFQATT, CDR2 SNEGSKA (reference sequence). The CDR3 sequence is CSARVAGTGEQYF. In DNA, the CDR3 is TGCAGTGCTAGAGTCGCGGGGACAGGCGAGCAGTACTTC.

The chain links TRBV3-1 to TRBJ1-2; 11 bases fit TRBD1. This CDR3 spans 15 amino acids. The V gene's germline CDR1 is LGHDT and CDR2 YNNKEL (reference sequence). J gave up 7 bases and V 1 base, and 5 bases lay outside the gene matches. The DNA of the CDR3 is TGTGCCAGCAGCCAAGGGGACAGGGGGTTATCTGGCTACACCTTC. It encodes CASSQGDRGLSGYTF.

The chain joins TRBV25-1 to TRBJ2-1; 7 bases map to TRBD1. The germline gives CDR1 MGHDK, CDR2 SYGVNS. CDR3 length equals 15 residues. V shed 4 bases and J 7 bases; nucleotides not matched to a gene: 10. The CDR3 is CASSVSRDRENEQFF. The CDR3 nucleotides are TGTGCCAGCAGTGTCTCCCGGGACAGAGAGAATGAGCAGTTCTTC.

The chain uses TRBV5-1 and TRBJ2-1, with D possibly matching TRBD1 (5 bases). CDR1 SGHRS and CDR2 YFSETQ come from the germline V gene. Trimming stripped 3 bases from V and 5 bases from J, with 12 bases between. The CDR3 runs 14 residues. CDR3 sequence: CASSSSSQDNEQFF. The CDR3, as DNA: TGCGCCAGCAGCTCCTCTTCACAGGACAATGAGCAGTTCTTC.